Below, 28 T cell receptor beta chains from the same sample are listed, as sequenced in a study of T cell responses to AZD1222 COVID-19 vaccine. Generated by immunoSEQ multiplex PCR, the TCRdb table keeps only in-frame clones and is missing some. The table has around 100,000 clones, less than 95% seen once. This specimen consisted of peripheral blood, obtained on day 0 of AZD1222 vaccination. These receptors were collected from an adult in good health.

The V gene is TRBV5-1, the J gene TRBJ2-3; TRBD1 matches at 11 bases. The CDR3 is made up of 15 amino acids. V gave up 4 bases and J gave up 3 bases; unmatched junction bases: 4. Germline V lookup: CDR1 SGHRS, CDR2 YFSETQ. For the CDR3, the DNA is TGCGCCAGCAGCAGGGGACAGGGGGAAACAGATACGCAGTATTTT. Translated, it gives CASSRGQGETDTQYF.

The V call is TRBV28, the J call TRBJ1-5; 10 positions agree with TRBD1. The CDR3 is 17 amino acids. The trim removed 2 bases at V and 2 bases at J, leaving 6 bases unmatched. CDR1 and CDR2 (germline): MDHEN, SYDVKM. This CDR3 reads CASSLDRGRLGNQPQHF. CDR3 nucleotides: TGTGCCAGCAGTTTAGACAGGGGGCGCTTGGGCAATCAGCCCCAGCATTTT.

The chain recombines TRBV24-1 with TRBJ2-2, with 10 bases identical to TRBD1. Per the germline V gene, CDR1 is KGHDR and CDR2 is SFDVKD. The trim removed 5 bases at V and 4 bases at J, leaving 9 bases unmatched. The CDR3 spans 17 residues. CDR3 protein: CATSANRDRGITGELFF. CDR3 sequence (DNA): TGTGCCACCAGTGCTAACCGGGACAGGGGAATCACCGGGGAGCTGTTTTTT.

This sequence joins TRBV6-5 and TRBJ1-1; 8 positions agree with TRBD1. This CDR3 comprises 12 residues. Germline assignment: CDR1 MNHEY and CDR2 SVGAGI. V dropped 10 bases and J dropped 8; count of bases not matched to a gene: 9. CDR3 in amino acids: CATRTGSFEAFF. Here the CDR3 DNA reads TGTGCCACCCGGACAGGGAGTTTCGAAGCTTTCTTT.

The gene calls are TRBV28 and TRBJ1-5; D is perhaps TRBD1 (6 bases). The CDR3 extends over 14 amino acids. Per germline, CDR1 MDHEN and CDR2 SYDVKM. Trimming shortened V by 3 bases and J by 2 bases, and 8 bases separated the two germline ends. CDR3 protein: CASSLRQGNQPQHF. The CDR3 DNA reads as TGTGCCAGCAGTTTGAGACAGGGCAATCAGCCCCAGCATTTT.

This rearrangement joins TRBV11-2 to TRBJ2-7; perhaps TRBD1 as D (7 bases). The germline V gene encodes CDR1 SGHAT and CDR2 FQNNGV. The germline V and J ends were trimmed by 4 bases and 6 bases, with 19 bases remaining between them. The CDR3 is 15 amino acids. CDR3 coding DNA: TGTGCCAGCAGCTCCCCGACAGGGAAGCGGGCCGAGCAGTACTTC. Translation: CASSSPTGKRAEQYF.

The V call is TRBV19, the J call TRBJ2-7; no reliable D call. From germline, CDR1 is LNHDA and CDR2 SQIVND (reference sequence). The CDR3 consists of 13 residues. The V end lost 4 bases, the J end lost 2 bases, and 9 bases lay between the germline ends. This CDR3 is CASSRGTPYEQYF. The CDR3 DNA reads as TGTGCCAGTAGTAGAGGTACTCCCTACGAGCAGTACTTC.

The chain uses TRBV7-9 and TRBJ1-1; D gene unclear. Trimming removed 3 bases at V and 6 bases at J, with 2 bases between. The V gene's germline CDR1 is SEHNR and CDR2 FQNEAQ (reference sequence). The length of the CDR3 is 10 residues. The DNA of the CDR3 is TGTGCCAGCAGCTTTTCTGAAGCTTTCTTT. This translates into CASSFSEAFF.

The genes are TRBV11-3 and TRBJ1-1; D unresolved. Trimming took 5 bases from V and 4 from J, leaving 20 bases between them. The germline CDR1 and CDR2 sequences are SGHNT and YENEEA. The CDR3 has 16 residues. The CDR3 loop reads CASSLGAQGGSTEAFF. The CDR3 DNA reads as TGTGCCAGCAGCCTAGGAGCCCAAGGCGGTTCCACTGAAGCTTTCTTT.

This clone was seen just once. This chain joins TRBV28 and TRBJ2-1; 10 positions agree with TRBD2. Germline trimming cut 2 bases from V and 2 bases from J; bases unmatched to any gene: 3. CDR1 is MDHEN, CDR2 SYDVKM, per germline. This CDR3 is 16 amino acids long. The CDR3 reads CASSLSLAGAYNEQFF. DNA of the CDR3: TGTGCCAGCAGTTTAAGCCTAGCGGGGGCCTACAATGAGCAGTTCTTC. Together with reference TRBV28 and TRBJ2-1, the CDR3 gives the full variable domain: DVKVTQSSRYLVKRTGEKVFLECVQDMDHENMFWYRQDPGLGLRLIYFSYDVKMKEKGDIPEGYSVSREKKERFSLILESASTNQTSMYLCASSLSLAGAYNEQFFGPGTRLTVL.

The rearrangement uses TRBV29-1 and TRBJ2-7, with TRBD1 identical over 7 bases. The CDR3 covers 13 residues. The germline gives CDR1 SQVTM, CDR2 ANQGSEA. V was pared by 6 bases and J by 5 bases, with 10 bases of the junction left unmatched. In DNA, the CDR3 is TGCAGCGTGGGGGACAGTCGGGTTAACGAGCAGTACTTC. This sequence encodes CSVGDSRVNEQYF.

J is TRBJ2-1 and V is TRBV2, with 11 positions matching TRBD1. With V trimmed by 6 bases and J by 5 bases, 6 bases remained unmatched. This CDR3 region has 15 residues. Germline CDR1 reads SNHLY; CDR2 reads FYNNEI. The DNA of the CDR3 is TGTGCCAGCAGGGGTGGACAGGGGGCCCACAATGAGCAGTTCTTC. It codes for CASRGGQGAHNEQFF.

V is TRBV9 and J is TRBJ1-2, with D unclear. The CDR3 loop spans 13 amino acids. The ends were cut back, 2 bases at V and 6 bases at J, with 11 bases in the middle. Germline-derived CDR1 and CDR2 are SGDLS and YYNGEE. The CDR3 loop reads CASSVRETDGYTF. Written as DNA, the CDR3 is TGTGCCAGCAGCGTGCGGGAAACGGATGGCTACACCTTC.

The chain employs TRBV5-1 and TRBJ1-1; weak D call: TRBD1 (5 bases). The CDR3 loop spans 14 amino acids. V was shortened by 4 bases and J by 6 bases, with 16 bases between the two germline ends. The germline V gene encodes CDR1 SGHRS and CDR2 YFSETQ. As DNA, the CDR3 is TGCGCCAGCAGCCCGGGACTAGTGGGCGCTGAAGCTTTCTTT. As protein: CASSPGLVGAEAFF.

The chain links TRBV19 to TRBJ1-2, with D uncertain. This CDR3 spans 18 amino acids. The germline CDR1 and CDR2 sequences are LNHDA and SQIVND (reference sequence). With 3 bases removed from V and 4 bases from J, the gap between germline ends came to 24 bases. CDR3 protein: CASSMGAWVPLWSYGYTF. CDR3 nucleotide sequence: TGTGCCAGTAGTATGGGAGCGTGGGTGCCCCTCTGGAGCTATGGCTACACCTTC.

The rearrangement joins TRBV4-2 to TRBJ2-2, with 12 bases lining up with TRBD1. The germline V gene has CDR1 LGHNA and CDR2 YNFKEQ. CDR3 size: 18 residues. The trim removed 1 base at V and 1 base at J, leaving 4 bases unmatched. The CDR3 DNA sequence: TGTGCCAGCAGCCAAGGGGGACAGGGGGCAGGGAACACCGGGGAGCTGTTTTTT. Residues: CASSQGGQGAGNTGELFF.

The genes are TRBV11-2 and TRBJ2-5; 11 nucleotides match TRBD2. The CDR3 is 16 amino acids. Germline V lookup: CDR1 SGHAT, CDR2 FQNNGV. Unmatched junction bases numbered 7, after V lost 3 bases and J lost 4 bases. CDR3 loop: CASSFSASGGRETQYF. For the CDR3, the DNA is TGTGCCAGCAGCTTCTCGGCTAGCGGGGGGCGAGAGACCCAGTACTTC.

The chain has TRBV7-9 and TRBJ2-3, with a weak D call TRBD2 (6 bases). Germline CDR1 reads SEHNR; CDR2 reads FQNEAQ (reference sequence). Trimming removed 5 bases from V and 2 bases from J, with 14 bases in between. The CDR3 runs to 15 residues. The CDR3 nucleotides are TGTGCCAGCAGCCCTCGCCAGGACTACACAGATACGCAGTATTTT. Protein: CASSPRQDYTDTQYF.

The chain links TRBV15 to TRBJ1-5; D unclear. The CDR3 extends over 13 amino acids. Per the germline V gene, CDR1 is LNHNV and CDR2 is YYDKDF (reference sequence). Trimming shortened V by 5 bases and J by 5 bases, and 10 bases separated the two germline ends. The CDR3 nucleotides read TGTGCCACCAGCCCCCTGAGTTATCAGCCCCAGCATTTT. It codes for CATSPLSYQPQHF.

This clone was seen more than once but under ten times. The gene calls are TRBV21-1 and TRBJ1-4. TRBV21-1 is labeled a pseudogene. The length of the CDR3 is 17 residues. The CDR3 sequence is CASSVTTRGQANEKLFF. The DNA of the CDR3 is TGTGCCAGCAGCGTCACAACTCGGGGTCAGGCTAATGAAAAACTGTTTTTT.

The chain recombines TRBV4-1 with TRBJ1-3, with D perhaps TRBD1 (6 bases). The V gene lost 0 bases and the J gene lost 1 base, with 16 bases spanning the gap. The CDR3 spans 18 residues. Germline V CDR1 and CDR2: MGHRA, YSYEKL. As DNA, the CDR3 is TGCGCCAGCAGCCAAGATGCTCGACAGGTCAGATCTGGAAACACCATATATTTT. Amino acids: CASSQDARQVRSGNTIYF.

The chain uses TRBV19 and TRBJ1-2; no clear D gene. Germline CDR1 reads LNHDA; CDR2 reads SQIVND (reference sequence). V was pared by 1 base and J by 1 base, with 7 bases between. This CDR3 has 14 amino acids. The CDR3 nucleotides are TGTGCCAGTAGTATAGGCCGTCATAACTATGGCTACACCTTC. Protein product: CASSIGRHNYGYTF.

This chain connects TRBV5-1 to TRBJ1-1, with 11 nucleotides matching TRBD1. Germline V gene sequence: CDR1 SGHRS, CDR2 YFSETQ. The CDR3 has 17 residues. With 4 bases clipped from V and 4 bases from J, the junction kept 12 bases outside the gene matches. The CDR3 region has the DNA TGCGCCAGCAGCCCTCTGGCCGGGACAGGGGGGGTCACTGAAGCTTTCTTT. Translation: CASSPLAGTGGVTEAFF.

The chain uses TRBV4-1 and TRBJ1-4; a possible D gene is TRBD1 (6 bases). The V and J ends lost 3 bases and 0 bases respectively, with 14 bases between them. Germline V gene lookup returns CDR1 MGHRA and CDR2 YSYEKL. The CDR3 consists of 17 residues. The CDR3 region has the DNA TGCGCCAGCAGCCACGGACAGAGATTGGCAACTAATGAAAAACTGTTTTTT. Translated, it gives CASSHGQRLATNEKLFF.

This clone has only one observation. The CDR3 region is CASRDRGDEQYF. The CDR3 DNA sequence: TGTGCCAGCAGGGACAGGGGCGACGAGCAGTACTTC. The chain recombines TRBV2 with TRBJ2-7, with TRBD1 matching over 9 bases. The J segment lost 5 bases and the V segment lost 6 bases, leaving 2 bases of the junction unmatched. Germline CDR1 is SNHLY and CDR2 is FYNNEI. The CDR3 covers 12 residues.

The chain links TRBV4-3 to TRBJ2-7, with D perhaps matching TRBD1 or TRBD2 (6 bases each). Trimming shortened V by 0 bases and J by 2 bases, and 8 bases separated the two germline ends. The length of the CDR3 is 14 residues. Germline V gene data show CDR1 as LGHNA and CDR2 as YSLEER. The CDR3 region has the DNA TGCGCCAGCAGCCAAGATCGGGGGCCCTACGAGCAGTACTTC. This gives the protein CASSQDRGPYEQYF.

CDR3 protein: CASSLSAAVPYEQYF. CDR3 sequence (DNA): TGTGCCAGCAGTTTATCGGCGGCAGTTCCCTACGAGCAGTACTTC. V gene TRBV27 combines with J gene TRBJ2-7; D gene uncertain. The CDR3 loop spans 15 amino acids. Trimming took 0 bases from V and 2 from J, leaving 11 bases between them. Germline V gene lookup returns CDR1 MNHEY and CDR2 SMNVEV (reference sequence).

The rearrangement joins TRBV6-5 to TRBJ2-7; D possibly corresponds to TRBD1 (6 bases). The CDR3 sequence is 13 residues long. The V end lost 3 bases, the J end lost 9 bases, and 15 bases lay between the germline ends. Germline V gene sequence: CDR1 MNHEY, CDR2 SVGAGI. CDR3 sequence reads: CASSYNPDSGQYF. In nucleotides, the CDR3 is TGTGCCAGCAGTTATAACCCGGACAGCGGGCAGTACTTC.